This record looks at one T cell receptor (beta chain) sequence and its context. Ten or more counts support this clonotype. Its recognized antigen is unknown. The sample holds no much larger clone one base away, and base qualities are not on file. Bone marrow was sampled from every patient at the time of active disease. Bone marrow mononuclear cells were isolated by Ficoll-Hypaque density gradient centrifugation. Myeloma plasma cells were removed and CD138-negative cells were collected by negative selection after labeling with CD138 magnetic microbeads on a MACS separator. Flow cytometry with CD138 antibodies on an Attune NxT was used to check how pure the isolated cells were. TRIzol reagent was used to extract total RNA, and a NanoDrop spectrophotometer was used to quantify the extracted RNA. Paired RNA-seq and IR-seq were performed on the CD138-negative bone marrow sample of each patient. Starting from around 420 ng RNA, TCR libraries were constructed with the Immunoverse kit using molecular barcoded adaptors that cover the alpha/delta and beta/gamma chains. TCR library preparation used the same RNA that went into transcriptome sequencing. Sequencing of TCR libraries was carried out on an Illumina HiSeq 4000 with 2 x 150 cycles. The study's processing was this. With MiXCR, TCR reads were aligned to human V, D, J and C references and assembled into CDR3 clonotypes, with quality filtering and error correction included. The tcR package in R was used to analyze clonotype counts and gene usage diversity. For inspection of raw mapping reads, RNA-seq reads were mapped by STAR aligner version 2.5.3a onto GRCh37 of the human genome. IR-seq fastq files were randomly downsampled with Seqtk 1.3 to test the effect of sequencing depth on detected clonotypes. Using fastp at Q25 and MiXCR, TCRdb reprocessed the public reads and kept productive beta chains. Entries that share a CDR3 protein sequence are merged under the most common genes and DNA. These V and J calls derive from TCRdb rather than the authors' analysis. This sample comprises around 140,000 distinct CDR3 sequences, less than 15% of them detected only once. The top ten hold 8.4% of the sample.

The entry originates in a study of read filtering for tumor transcriptome and immune sequencing (dated by TCRdb to the early 2020s). Regarding the research as a whole: The cohort was composed of 17 male and over 13 female patients, with a mean age of about 68 years and an age range of roughly 40 to 80. Under revised international staging, eight or nine patients fell into R-ISS I, 15 or so into R-ISS II and more than five into R-ISS III. After DNase treatment, whole-transcriptome libraries were prepared with the TruSeq RNA Access Library Prep Kit. Per sample, about 4.05 to 10.27 million TCR-region mapped reads were obtained with IR-seq, compared with only roughly 80 to 1273 with RNA-seq. The study compared TCR repertoires from targeted immune repertoire sequencing and bulk whole-transcriptome sequencing run on the same bone marrow samples. As a main aim, a read-filtering strategy for immune repertoire data was addressed, with the specific question being whether clonotypes supported by a single read should be removed.

In the germline V gene, CDR1 corresponds to SGHDN and CDR2 to FVKESK. The CDR3 goes from the cysteine to the phenylalanine over 14 residues. Only the CDR3 DNA stays, 42 bases, in frame from base 1. The trim is 2 bases for V and 5 bases for J, with a gap of 12 bases between the germline ends. What the research found in general, with its limitations: The sorted CD138-negative fraction was not purified T cells but a mixed bone marrow immune population. Single-read clonotypes made up 80% to 90% of clonotypes but only around 4% of total reads in IR-seq, compared with approximately 75% of clonotypes and 40% to 55% of reads in RNA-seq. Compared with RNA-seq, IR-seq captured clonotypes at much greater depth and more reliably, and a smaller IR-seq throughput was enough to identify most of the shared clonotypes. Removing single-read clonotypes increased the correlation between IR-seq and RNA-seq shared clonotype proportions.

This sequence uses TRBV14 and TRBJ1-1, and perhaps TRBD1 as D gene, on 6 matching bases. The receptor was derived from a donor over 35 with multiple myeloma. Sequencing input: a population of CD138-negative cells sorted from bone marrow. The sample's cell subset or site label is to be understood as: bone marrow mononuclear cells depleted of CD138+ plasma/myeloma cells by negative magnetic selection. CDR3 region: CASSQRGVGTEAFF. Read as DNA, the sequence is TGTGCCAGCAGCCAAAGGGGGGTTGGGACTGAAGCTTTCTTT.